Below, 4 T cell receptor beta chains from the same sample are listed, as sequenced in a study of OX40 agonist ivuxolimab in advanced cancers. Libraries were prepared by immunoSEQ multiplex PCR; TCRdb keeps only in-frame clonotypes and omits some of them. The data contain more than 45,000 clones, approximately 90% of them seen just once; the ten biggest clones take up around 50%. The sample in question was CD4+ or CD8+ T cells sorted from blood, obtained in a trial of the OX40 agonist ivuxolimab. All receptors come from an adult with an advanced solid tumor such as melanoma, head and neck, liver or kidney cancer.

The V and J genes are TRBV7-2 and TRBJ2-3; 8 bases fit TRBD2. V trimming: 1 base; J trimming: 4 bases; junction bases outside the gene matches: 1. CDR1 and CDR2 from the germline V gene are SGHTA and FQGNSA. The CDR3 is 14 amino acids. The CDR3: CASSLDGGADTQYF. The CDR3 region has the DNA TGTGCCAGCAGCTTAGACGGGGGGGCAGATACGCAGTATTTT.

The chain combines TRBV25-1 with TRBJ2-7; D is unresolved. The CDR3 covers 13 residues. Germline V gene lookup returns CDR1 MGHDK and CDR2 SYGVNS. With 3 bases removed from V and 4 bases from J, the gap between germline ends came to 10 bases. CDR3 sequence: CASSDWAIYEQYF. DNA for the CDR3: TGTGCCAGCAGTGATTGGGCCATATACGAGCAGTACTTC.

J is TRBJ2-7 and V is TRBV5-5; 7 nucleotides agree with TRBD1. CDR1 and CDR2 (germline): SGHKS, YYEKEE (reference sequence). V lost 4 bases, J lost 5 bases, and 9 bases stayed unmatched. The CDR3 is 14 amino acids. DNA of the CDR3: TGTGCCAGCAGCCCCGACAGGGTCAGCCACGAGCAGTACTTC. Translating it yields CASSPDRVSHEQYF. Combining the CDR3 with reference TRBV5-5 and TRBJ2-7 gives the whole variable domain DAGVTQSPTHLIKTRGQQVTLRCSPISGHKSVSWYQQVLGQGPQFIFQYYEKEERGRGNFPDRFSARQFPNYSSELNVNALLLGDSALYLCASSPDRVSHEQYFGPGTRLTVT.

The chain recombines TRBV5-1 with TRBJ2-2, with D possibly called TRBD1 or TRBD2 (6 bases each). Trimming shortened V by 4 bases and J by 6 bases, and 19 bases separated the two germline ends. Per the germline V gene, CDR1 is SGHRS and CDR2 is YFSETQ. The CDR3 runs to 16 residues. The CDR3 DNA sequence: TGCGCCAGCAGCCAAGCAGGGGATGCGGGGCCCGGGGAGCTGTTTTTT. Translation: CASSQAGDAGPGELFF.